This TCR beta chain was captured in a study of identical twins. Study-wide results and limits: The abundant beta clonotypes from cord blood had fewer insertions, and memory repertoires had none of this.

Everyone who gave samples was a healthy Caucasian. The sample holds a few counts of this clonotype. Its antigen is unidentified. The CDR3 is 13 residues long. V was cut by 0 bases and J by 7 bases, with 10 bases left in between. Germline V gene data show CDR1 as ENHRY and CDR2 as SYGVKD. TCRdb re-analysed the 5' RACE reads in MiXCR, keeping a single row per CDR3 protein. The table shows about 500,000 distinct CDR3 sequences, with 13% to 15% occurring only once. These data were also filed under a second study, of yellow fever vaccine responses in identical twins.

The genes are TRBV10-3 and TRBJ2-7, with D perhaps given as TRBD1 or TRBD2 (7 bases each). The source is a young woman in good health. Material for sequencing was CD4+ T cells sorted from blood. CDR3 protein: CAISESQGGEQYF. CDR3 DNA: TGTGCCATCAGTGAGTCCCAGGGGGGGGAGCAGTACTTC.